The 26 T cell receptor beta chains below come from one sample, sequenced in a study of beta chain features in type 1 diabetes (dated by TCRdb to the late 2010s). The library was built by means of the immunoSEQ multiplex PCR assay. The entire isolated RNA was reverse transcribed using the High Capacity cDNA Reverse Transcription Kit, and thus expressed TCRB transcripts were sequenced. TCRdb obtained this table from immuneACCESS and retained in-frame rearrangements with V and J assigned. These tables miss some clones; where compared with another copy, unresolved V genes account for less than half of the shortfall, and the remainder is unexplained. A total of roughly 700,000 clones appear in this sample, 13% of them only once. The biggest ten clones account for approximately 0.022% of the sample. Their antigens are not known. Study-level results and caveats: In all four CD4+ subsets, TCRB CDR3 length was moderately but significantly shorter in type 1 diabetes patients.

Sequencing was performed on naive CD4+ T cells from blood. The cell subset or site label corresponds to: true naive CD4+ T cells. These receptors were collected from a man in his late teens or twenties with type 1 diabetes.

This clone turned up a few times. CDR3 sequence reads: CASRDRQGNEQFF. Here the CDR3 DNA reads TGCGCCAGCCGGGACCGACAAGGTAATGAGCAGTTCTTC. The chain combines TRBV5-1 with TRBJ2-1, with D perhaps assigned TRBD1 or TRBD2 (5 bases each). V dropped 7 bases and J dropped 7 bases, with 15 bases sitting between them. This CDR3 spans 13 amino acids. Germline CDR1 and CDR2: SGHRS and YFSETQ.

The chain is built from TRBV7-9 and TRBJ1-5, with 9 bases identical to TRBD1. The CDR3 covers 17 residues. CDR1 is SEHNR and CDR2 is FQNEAQ in the germline V gene (reference sequence). V trimming: 1 base; J trimming: 4 bases; junction bases outside the gene matches: 8. The CDR3 DNA reads as TGTGCCAGCAGCTTAGATCTGGGACAGGGTCTGAATCAGCCCCAGCATTTT. Its protein product is CASSLDLGQGLNQPQHF.

This clone was recorded once. The chain employs TRBV27 and TRBJ1-6; 7 bases are shared with TRBD1. Trimming took 5 bases from V and 6 from J; bases not matched to a gene: 10. The CDR3 contains 16 residues. Germline-derived CDR1 and CDR2 are MNHEY and SMNVEV (reference sequence). In DNA, the CDR3 is TGTGCCAGCAGTCCGAAGGGACAGAGAGTTAATTCACCCCTCCACTTT. It is translated as CASSPKGQRVNSPLHF.

This clone was found a few times. V usage is TRBV5-1 and J usage is TRBJ2-6; no reliable D call. CDR1 is SGHRS, CDR2 YFSETQ, per germline. The CDR3 is made up of 15 amino acids. V gave up 5 bases and J gave up 0 bases, with 9 bases separating them. The CDR3 region is CASRIFRSGANVLTF. The CDR3 DNA is TGCGCCAGCAGGATTTTCCGCTCTGGGGCCAACGTCCTGACTTTC.

The sample holds a few counts of this clone. This chain connects TRBV29-1 to TRBJ1-1; D unclear. CDR1 and CDR2 from the germline V gene are SQVTM and ANQGSEA. The CDR3 loop spans 13 amino acids. The V and J ends lost 2 bases and 1 base respectively, with 8 bases between them. This CDR3 is CSVELEENTEAFF. In DNA, the CDR3 is TGCAGCGTTGAACTGGAAGAGAACACTGAAGCTTTCTTT. The full variable domain, completed using reference TRBV29-1 and TRBJ1-1, is SAVISQKPSRDICQRGTSLTIQCQVDSQVTMMFWYRQQPGQSLTLIATANQGSEATYESGFVIDKFPISRPNLTFSTLTVSNMSPEDSSIYLCSVELEENTEAFFGQGTRLTVV.

V usage is TRBV7-9 and J usage is TRBJ2-6, with D possibly matching TRBD1 (5 bases). This CDR3 region has 14 residues. V lost 9 bases to trimming and J lost 2 bases, with 11 bases between them. The germline gives CDR1 SEHNR, CDR2 FQNEAQ (reference sequence). Here the CDR3 DNA reads TGTGCCAGAGGGGCAGGGACTGGGGCCAACGTCCTGACTTTC. Its translation: CARGAGTGANVLTF. Using reference TRBV7-9 and TRBJ2-6 for the parts outside the CDR3, the full variable domain is DTGVSQNPRHKITKRGQNVTFRCDPISEHNRLYWYRQTLGQGPEFLTYFQNEAQLEKSRLLSDRFSAERPKGSFSTLEIQRTEQGDSAMYLCARGAGTGANVLTFGAGSRLTVL.

This clone was seen a few times. This chain joins TRBV7-6 and TRBJ2-7; 7 bases align to TRBD2. The CDR3 has 13 residues. Germline lookup yields CDR1 SGHVS and CDR2 FNYEAQ. V gave up 5 bases and J gave up 5 bases; unmatched junction bases: 6. The CDR3 loop reads CASSPPAGDEQYF. CDR3 bases: TGTGCCAGCAGCCCCCCGGCGGGGGACGAGCAGTACTTC.

In this sample, this clone turned up a few times. The rearrangement links TRBV5-1 to TRBJ2-5; D perhaps matches TRBD2 (5 bases). Trimming left V 0 bases short and J 4 bases short, with 10 bases between. CDR1 is SGHRS, CDR2 YFSETQ, per germline. The CDR3 has 14 residues. The CDR3 protein is CASSLDNGGETQYF. The CDR3 DNA is TGCGCCAGCAGCTTGGATAACGGAGGAGAGACCCAGTACTTC. Looking up the rest from reference TRBV5-1 and TRBJ2-5 gives the full variable domain: KAGVTQTPRYLIKTRGQQVTLSCSPISGHRSVSWYQQTPGQGLQFLFEYFSETQRNKGNFPGRFSGRQFSNSRSEMNVSTLELGDSALYLCASSLDNGGETQYFGPGTRLLVL.

The chain employs TRBV25-1 and TRBJ2-5; possibly TRBD1 or TRBD2 for D (5 bases each). The closer fit of TRBJ2-7 to the DNA end suggests the J call may be wrong. The length of the CDR3 is 15 residues. From germline, CDR1 is MGHDK and CDR2 SYGVNS. The CDR3 coding sequence is TGTGCCAGCAGTGAGCGGGCCCAGGGTCTCGACGAGCAGTACTTC. Translating it yields CASSERAQGLDEQYF.

The chain has TRBV7-2 and TRBJ2-1; TRBD1 matches 12 bases. Germline V lookup: CDR1 SGHTA, CDR2 FQGNSA. This CDR3 has 16 amino acids. V was clipped by 4 bases and J by 7 bases; unmatched bases: 8. The CDR3 region has the DNA TGTGCCAGCAGCTATGCGGGACAGGGGGCGGTAAATGAGCAGTTCTTC. Translation: CASSYAGQGAVNEQFF.

The V gene is TRBV7-2, the J gene TRBJ2-1; tentatively, D is TRBD2 (6 bases). CDR1 SGHTA and CDR2 FQGNSA come from the germline V gene. This CDR3 is 16 amino acids long. Trimming pared 1 base from V and 4 bases from J, leaving 14 bases between. The CDR3 is CASSLEYAGPYNEQFF. For the CDR3, the DNA is TGTGCCAGCAGCTTAGAATATGCGGGGCCTTACAATGAGCAGTTCTTC.

This clone was seen only a few times. This chain connects TRBV2 to TRBJ1-4; D remains unclear. Trimming removed 8 bases from V and 5 bases from J, with 12 bases in between. Germline CDR1 SNHLY, CDR2 FYNNEI. The CDR3 runs 13 residues. The CDR3 here is CASLGSLNEKLFF. In DNA, the CDR3 is TGTGCCAGCCTGGGCAGTTTAAATGAAAAACTGTTTTTT.

This sequence joins TRBV5-6 and TRBJ2-5, with D unclear. Germline V gives CDR1 SGHDT, CDR2 YYEEEE. The CDR3 length is 13 residues. Trimming shortened V by 4 bases and J by 5 bases, and 12 bases separated the two germline ends. CDR3 bases: TGTGCCAGCAGCACCCTCGGGCGGGAGACCCAGTACTTC. As protein: CASSTLGRETQYF.

This clone was picked up a small number of times. The chain recombines TRBV30 with TRBJ1-2, with a tentative D call TRBD1 (5 bases). This CDR3 spans 12 amino acids. The V gene lost 1 base and the J gene lost 8 bases, with 11 bases spanning the gap. The germline CDR1 and CDR2 sequences are GTSNPN and SVGIG (reference sequence). For the CDR3, the DNA is TGTGCCTGGAGTGGGGTCAGGGCAGGCTACACCTTC. It translates to CAWSGVRAGYTF.

V is TRBV28 and J is TRBJ1-6; weak D call: TRBD1 (5 bases). CDR1 MDHEN and CDR2 SYDVKM come from the germline V gene. This CDR3 has 13 amino acids. CDR3 nucleotide sequence: TGTGCTACGAGGGGCTCCTATAATTCACCCCTCCACTTT. Translated: CATRGSYNSPLHF.

The CDR3 here is CASKHGGPGETQYF. The DNA of the CDR3 is TGTGCCAGCAAGCACGGAGGTCCGGGAGAGACCCAGTACTTC. The J gene is TRBJ2-5, the V gene TRBV5-4, with a possible D match to TRBD2 (5 bases). Trimming pared 6 bases from V and 4 bases from J, leaving 16 bases between. CDR1 and CDR2 (germline): SGHNT, YYREEE (reference sequence). The CDR3 is 14 amino acids.

Only a few counts were recorded for this clone. The gene calls are TRBV7-8 and TRBJ1-6, with D possibly TRBD1 on 6 matching bases. With 5 bases removed from V and 9 bases from J, the gap between germline ends came to 17 bases. The germline V gene has CDR1 SGHVS and CDR2 FQNEAQ. The CDR3 runs 15 residues. CDR3 in amino acids: CASSVTGNGASPLHF. In DNA form, the CDR3 reads TGTGCCAGCAGCGTAACAGGGAATGGCGCTTCACCCCTCCACTTT.

This clone was seen repeatedly, ten times or more. The chain is built from TRBV23-1 and TRBJ2-4; D may be TRBD1 or TRBD2 (5 bases each). TRBV23-1 is marked as an open reading frame, function uncertain. The CDR3 has 15 amino acids. V lost 3 bases and J lost 4, with 13 bases in between. For the CDR3, the DNA is TGCGCCAGCAGTCAGCCCGGGACGGTGAAAAACATTCAGTACTTC. It is translated as CASSQPGTVKNIQYF.

This clone was seen only a few times. This chain's CDR3 is CASSYGRMGDTQYF. DNA for the CDR3: TGTGCCAGCAGTTACGGCCGGATGGGGGATACGCAGTATTTT. The chain has TRBV6-5 and TRBJ2-3; no definite D call. The germline V and J ends were trimmed by 2 bases and 6 bases, with 12 bases remaining between them. This CDR3 comprises 14 residues. Per germline, CDR1 MNHEY and CDR2 SVGAGI.

This clone was observed a handful of times. This rearrangement joins TRBV13 to TRBJ1-3; no clear D gene. The CDR3 length is 11 residues. The germline V gene encodes CDR1 PRHDT and CDR2 FYEKMQ (reference sequence). V shed 1 base and J shed 8 bases, with 3 bases lying between them. The CDR3 loop reads CASSLEYTIYF. CDR3 DNA sequence: TGTGCCAGCAGCTTAGAGTACACCATATATTTT. The entire variable domain, with the rest obtained from reference TRBV13 and TRBJ1-3, is as follows: AAGVIQSPRHLIKEKRETATLKCYPIPRHDTVYWYQQGPGQDPQFLISFYEKMQSDKGSIPDRFSAQQFSDYHSELNMSSLELGDSALYFCASSLEYTIYFGEGSWLTVV.

The table lists this clone with a few counts. The chain carries TRBV6-5 and TRBJ2-7; the D gene is possibly TRBD1 (6 bases). The CDR3 is 13 amino acids. Trimming pared 2 bases from V and 6 bases from J, leaving 11 bases between. The germline V gene encodes CDR1 MNHEY and CDR2 SVGAGI. The chain's CDR3 is CASSYTGTPEQYF. The CDR3 bases are TGTGCCAGCAGTTACACAGGGACCCCCGAGCAGTACTTC.

This clone was observed a few times. Other DNA sequences of this sample code for an identical CDR3. The chain links TRBV7-9 to TRBJ2-7, with a weak D call TRBD2 (6 bases). Trimming cost V 2 bases and J 1 base, with 12 bases left between them. The CDR3 loop spans 15 amino acids. Germline loops: CDR1 SEHNR, CDR2 FQNEAQ (reference sequence). The CDR3 DNA reads TGTGCCAGCAGCTTAACTTCCGGGGGATCCTACGAGCAGTACTTC. Its protein is CASSLTSGGSYEQYF.

The chain carries TRBV29-1 and TRBJ1-2; 10 positions match TRBD1. The V segment lost 7 bases and the J segment 0 bases; nucleotides outside the gene matches: 20. The CDR3 is 19 amino acids. Looked up from germline, CDR1 is SQVTM and CDR2 is ANQGSEA. CDR3 nucleotide sequence: TGCAGCGCCGTCCGGGACAGGGGATTACCGATTGGGACTAACTATGGCTACACCTTC. Its translation is CSAVRDRGLPIGTNYGYTF.

This clone has a handful of counts. The chain employs TRBV18 and TRBJ1-1, with D tentatively TRBD1 (5 bases). With 0 bases removed from V and 3 bases from J, the gap between germline ends came to 14 bases. Per germline, CDR1 KGHSH and CDR2 LQKENI. This CDR3 is built from 16 residues. The CDR3 DNA sequence: TGTGCCAGCTCACCACCGGTGGGGCGGCAGGACACTGAAGCTTTCTTT. Its translation: CASSPPVGRQDTEAFF. The complete variable domain, with remaining parts taken from reference TRBV18 and TRBJ1-1, reads NAGVMQNPRHLVRRRGQEARLRCSPMKGHSHVYWYRQLPEEGLKFMVYLQKENIIDESGMPKERFSAEFPKEGPSILRIQQVVRGDSAAYFCASSPPVGRQDTEAFFGQGTRLTVV.

This clone was detected a few times. The chain combines TRBV9 with TRBJ2-1; the D is unclear. The CDR3 runs to 14 residues. Trimming removed 4 bases from V and 4 bases from J, with 12 bases in between. Germline V gives CDR1 SGDLS, CDR2 YYNGEE. CDR3 amino acids: CASSPTTDYNEQFF. The CDR3 DNA reads TGTGCCAGCAGCCCGACGACGGATTACAATGAGCAGTTCTTC.

The rearrangement uses TRBV30 and TRBJ2-1, with D tentatively TRBD1 (6 bases). Per germline, CDR1 GTSNPN and CDR2 SVGIG (reference sequence). V dropped 4 bases and J dropped 10 bases, with 20 bases sitting between them. CDR3 length: 14 residues. This CDR3 reads CAWTVSSGAWEQFF. CDR3 nucleotides: TGTGCCTGGACCGTGAGTTCAGGGGCGTGGGAGCAGTTCTTC.